This T cell receptor (beta chain) is drawn from a study of cytomegalovirus exposure and HLA in healthy donors. Findings and limits, study-wide: A few chains tied to CMV proved CMV antigen-specific in vitro. Earlier analysis yielded a pattern in which most TCR beta V segments were productive about 90% or about 30% of the time. Upon later analysis, HLA-associated TCR beta chains proved more clonally expanded than other, equally common chains.

Primers included in the PCR were 60 Vbeta and 13 Jbeta primers. Measured with immunoSEQ multiplex PCR; TCRdb has only the in-frame clones, and not every one. The data hold 150,000 or so clones, with approximately 80% observed a single time. This clone was counted a single time. No antigen is known for it. Sequencing was performed on PBMCs. The receptor was derived from a man in his thirties or forties in good health and CMV-seropositive.

The CDR3 is CASSLSGLAAEAFF. The CDR3 DNA follows: TGTGCCAGCAGTTTGTCAGGGTTGGCTGCTGAAGCTTTCTTT. The rearrangement links TRBV6-5 to TRBJ1-1; a weak D match, TRBD1 (5 bases). This CDR3 has 14 residues. Trimming took 4 bases from V and 6 from J, leaving 15 bases between them. The germline CDR1 and CDR2 sequences are MNHEY and SVGAGI.